The source of this T cell receptor (beta chain) is a study of glioma-infiltrating T cells. Overall study findings and caveats: Above-expected tissue-blood divergence occurred in all gliomas, most in low-grade ones.

Worth noting for this clonotype: Its antigen remains unknown.

Germline V gives CDR1 LNHDA, CDR2 SQIVND (reference sequence). With 0 bases removed from V and 8 bases from J, the gap between germline ends came to 10 bases. The CDR3 spans 13 residues. The iRepertoire nested amplicon-rescue multiplex PCR amplified TCR alpha and beta CDR3s from RNA. From the multiplex PCR reads, TCRdb called clonotypes with MiXCR, one entry per CDR3 protein. The sample yields about 130,000 distinct CDR3 sequences, around 23% seen once. Sequencing used glioma tissue, nonneoplastic brain tissue, or PBMCs (not recorded which). The clonotype originates from a human donor with low-grade glioma or glioblastoma, undergoing nonglioma brain surgery, or in good health (not recorded which). The chain recombines TRBV19 with TRBJ1-2; D gene uncertain. CDR3: CASSIDPYSGYTF. As DNA, the CDR3 is TGTGCCAGTAGTATAGATCCCTATTCGGGCTACACCTTC.